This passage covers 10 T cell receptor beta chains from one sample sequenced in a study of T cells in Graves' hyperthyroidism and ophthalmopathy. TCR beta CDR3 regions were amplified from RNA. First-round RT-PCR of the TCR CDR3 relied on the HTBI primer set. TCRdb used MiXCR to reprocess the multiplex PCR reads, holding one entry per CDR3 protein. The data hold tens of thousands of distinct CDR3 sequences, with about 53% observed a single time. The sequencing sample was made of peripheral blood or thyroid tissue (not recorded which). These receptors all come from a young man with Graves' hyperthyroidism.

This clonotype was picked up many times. The CDR3 coding sequence is TGTGCCAGCAGCCCTAGGGGGGGGAGGGAAAAACTGTTTTTT. As protein: CASSPRGGREKLFF. V gene TRBV7-2 combines with J gene TRBJ1-4; D is perhaps TRBD1 (6 bases). The germline gives CDR1 SGHTA, CDR2 FQGNSA. This CDR3 has 14 residues. V was clipped by 5 bases and J by 8 bases, with 15 bases between them.

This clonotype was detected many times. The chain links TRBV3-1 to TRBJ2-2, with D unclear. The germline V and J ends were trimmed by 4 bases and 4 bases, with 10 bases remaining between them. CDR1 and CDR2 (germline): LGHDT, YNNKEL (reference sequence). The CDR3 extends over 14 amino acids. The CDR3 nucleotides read TGTGCCAGCAGCCTCGGCCACAGCACCGGGGAGCTGTTTTTT. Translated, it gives CASSLGHSTGELFF.

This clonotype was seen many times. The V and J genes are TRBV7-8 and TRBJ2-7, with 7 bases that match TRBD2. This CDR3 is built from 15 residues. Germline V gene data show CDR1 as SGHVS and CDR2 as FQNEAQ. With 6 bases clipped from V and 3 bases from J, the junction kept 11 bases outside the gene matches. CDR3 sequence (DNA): TGTGCCAGCAGTCTGGGGGAGGGGAATATCTACGAGCAGTACTTC. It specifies CASSLGEGNIYEQYF. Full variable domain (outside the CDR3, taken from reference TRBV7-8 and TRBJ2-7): GAGVSQSPRYKVAKRGQDVALRCDPISGHVSLFWYQQALGQGPEFLTYFQNEAQLDKSGLPSDRFFAERPEGSVSTLKIQRTQQEDSAVYLCASSLGEGNIYEQYFGPGTRLTVT.

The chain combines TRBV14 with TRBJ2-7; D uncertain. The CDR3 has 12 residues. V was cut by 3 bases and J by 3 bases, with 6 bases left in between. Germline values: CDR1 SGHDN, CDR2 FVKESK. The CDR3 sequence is CASSHIGYEQYF. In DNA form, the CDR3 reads TGTGCCAGCAGCCATATTGGCTACGAGCAGTACTTC.

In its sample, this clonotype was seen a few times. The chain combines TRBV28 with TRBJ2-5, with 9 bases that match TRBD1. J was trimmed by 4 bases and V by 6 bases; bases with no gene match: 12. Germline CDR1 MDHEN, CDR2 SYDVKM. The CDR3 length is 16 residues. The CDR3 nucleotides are TGTGCCAGCAGACCCCGGGACAGGGCAAGGGGAGAGACCCAGTACTTC. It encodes CASRPRDRARGETQYF.

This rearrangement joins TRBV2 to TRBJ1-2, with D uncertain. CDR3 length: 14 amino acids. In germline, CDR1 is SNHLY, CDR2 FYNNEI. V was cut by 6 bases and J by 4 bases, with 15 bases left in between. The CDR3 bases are TGTGCCAGCAGCAATTCAGACCAATTCTATGGCTACACCTTC. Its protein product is CASSNSDQFYGYTF.

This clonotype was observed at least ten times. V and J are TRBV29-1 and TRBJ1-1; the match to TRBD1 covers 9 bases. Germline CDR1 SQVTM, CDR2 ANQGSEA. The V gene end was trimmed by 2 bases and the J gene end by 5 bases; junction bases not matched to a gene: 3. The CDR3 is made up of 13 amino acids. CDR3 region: CSVERDRATEAFF. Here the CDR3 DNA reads TGCAGCGTTGAACGGGACAGGGCAACTGAAGCTTTCTTT. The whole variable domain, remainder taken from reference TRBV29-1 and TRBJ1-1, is SAVISQKPSRDICQRGTSLTIQCQVDSQVTMMFWYRQQPGQSLTLIATANQGSEATYESGFVIDKFPISRPNLTFSTLTVSNMSPEDSSIYLCSVERDRATEAFFGQGTRLTVV.

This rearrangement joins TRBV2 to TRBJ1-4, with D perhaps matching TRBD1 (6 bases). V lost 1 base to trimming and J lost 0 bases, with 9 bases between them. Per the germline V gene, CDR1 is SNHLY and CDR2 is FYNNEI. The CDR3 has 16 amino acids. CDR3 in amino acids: CASSEVKGATNEKLFF. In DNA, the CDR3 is TGTGCCAGCAGTGAAGTGAAGGGGGCAACTAATGAAAAACTGTTTTTT.

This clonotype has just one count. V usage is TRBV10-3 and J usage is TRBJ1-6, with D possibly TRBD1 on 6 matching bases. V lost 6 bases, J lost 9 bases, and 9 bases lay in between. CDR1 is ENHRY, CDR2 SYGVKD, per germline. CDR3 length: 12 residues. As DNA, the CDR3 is TGTGCCATCAGACAGGGAAGTTCACCCCTCCACTTT. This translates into CAIRQGSSPLHF.

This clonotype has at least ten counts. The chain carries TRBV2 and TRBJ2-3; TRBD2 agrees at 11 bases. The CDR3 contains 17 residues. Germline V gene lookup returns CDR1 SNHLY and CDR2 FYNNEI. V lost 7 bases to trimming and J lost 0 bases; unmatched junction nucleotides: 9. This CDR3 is CASKTSGVPSSTDTQYF. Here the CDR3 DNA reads TGTGCCAGCAAGACTAGCGGGGTACCTTCTAGCACAGATACGCAGTATTTT. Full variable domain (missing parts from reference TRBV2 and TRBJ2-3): EPEVTQTPSHQVTQMGQEVILRCVPISNHLYFYWYRQILGQKVEFLVSFYNNEISEKSEIFDDQFSVERPDGSNFTLKIRSTKLEDSAMYFCASKTSGVPSSTDTQYFGPGTRLTVL.